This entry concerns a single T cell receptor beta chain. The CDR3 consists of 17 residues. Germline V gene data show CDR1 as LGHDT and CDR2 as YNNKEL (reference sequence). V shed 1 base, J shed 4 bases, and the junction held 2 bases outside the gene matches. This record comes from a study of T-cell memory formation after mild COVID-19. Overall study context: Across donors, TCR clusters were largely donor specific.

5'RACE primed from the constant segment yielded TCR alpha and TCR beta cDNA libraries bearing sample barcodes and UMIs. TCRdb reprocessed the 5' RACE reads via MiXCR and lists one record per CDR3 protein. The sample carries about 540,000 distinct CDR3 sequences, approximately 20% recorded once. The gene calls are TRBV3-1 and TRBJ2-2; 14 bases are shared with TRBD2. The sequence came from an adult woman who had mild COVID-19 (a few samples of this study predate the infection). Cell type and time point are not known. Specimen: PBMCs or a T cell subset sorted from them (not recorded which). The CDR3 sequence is CASSQGLAGGRTGELFF. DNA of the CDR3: TGTGCCAGCAGCCAAGGACTAGCGGGGGGGCGCACCGGGGAGCTGTTTTTT.